These T cell receptor beta chains were read from a single sample in a study of OX40 agonist ivuxolimab in advanced cancers. Some clones are missing from TCRdb's copy, which holds only in-frame ones; the method was immunoSEQ multiplex PCR. The sample consists of about 89,000 clones, approximately 93% of them appearing once. The sequences come from CD4+ or CD8+ T cells sorted from blood, collected in a trial of the OX40 agonist ivuxolimab. The receptors were gathered from an adult with an advanced solid tumor such as melanoma, head and neck, liver or kidney cancer. Each CDR3 is given with its conserved first and last residue. Each record gives: CDR3 length, clone size, J gene, D gene, V gene, CDR3 protein, CDR3 DNA. D genes are given only for firm matches. Expanded clones are given a class, and other clones once, few, many or no size at all.

16 . TRBJ1-1 . TRBV6-6 CASSLNPRDGNTEAFF TGTGCCAGCAGCCTCAACCCAAGGGACGGCAACACTGAAGCTTTCTTT
16 . TRBJ1-5 . TRBV7-4 CASSLGWINSNQPQHF TGTGCCAGCAGCTTAGGATGGATTAATAGCAATCAGCCCCAGCATTTT
18 . TRBJ2-1 TRBD2 TRBV11-3 CASSLEWSSGRSVNEQFF TGTGCCAGCAGCTTAGAATGGTCTAGCGGGAGATCTGTCAATGAGCAGTTCTTC
15 . TRBJ1-5 TRBD1 TRBV6-5 CASSTGTGTSQPQHF TGTGCCAGCAGTACCGGGACAGGGACGAGTCAGCCCCAGCATTTT
13 . TRBJ2-5 . TRBV30 CAWSVRLGETQYF TGTGCCTGGAGTGTACGGCTGGGGGAGACCCAGTACTTC
15 . TRBJ2-1 TRBD2 TRBV6-1 CASTRDYSSYNEQFF TGTGCCAGCACGCGGGACTATAGCTCCTACAATGAGCAGTTCTTC
13 . TRBJ1-6 TRBD1 TRBV30 CAWNRGRASPLHF TGTGCCTGGAACAGGGGGCGGGCTTCACCCCTCCACTTT
17 . TRBJ2-3 . TRBV28 CASSLWVAGATGDTQYF TGTGCCAGCAGTTTATGGGTGGCGGGGGCAACCGGGGATACGCAGTATTTT
13 . TRBJ1-5 . TRBV7-3 CASSLRGDQPQHF TGTGCCAGCAGCTTAAGAGGGGATCAGCCCCAGCATTTT
12 . TRBJ2-5 . TRBV10-2 CASSGNQETQYF TGCGCCAGCAGCGGAAACCAAGAGACCCAGTACTTC
12 . TRBJ2-3 TRBD2 TRBV2 CAKTSGTDTQYF TGTGCCAAAACTAGCGGGACAGATACGCAGTATTTT
16 . TRBJ2-1 TRBD2 TRBV13 CASSLETSGRYNEQFF TGTGCCAGCAGCTTAGAGACTAGCGGGCGCTACAATGAGCAGTTCTTC
12 . TRBJ1-1 TRBD1 TRBV30 CARRGLNTEAFF TGTGCCAGGAGGGGGCTTAACACTGAAGCTTTCTTT
11 . TRBJ1-2 . TRBV29-1 CSVEANYGYTF TGCAGCGTTGAGGCTAACTATGGCTACACCTTC
13 once TRBJ1-2 . TRBV6-5 CASSYQSGSGYTF TGTGCCAGCAGTTATCAGAGCGGGAGCGGCTACACCTTC
16 once TRBJ1-1 . TRBV5-4 CASSPRALAGVTEAFF TGTGCCAGCAGCCCGAGGGCGCTGGCAGGAGTCACTGAAGCTTTCTTT
15 . TRBJ2-3 . TRBV5-1 CASSMPGASTDTQYF TGCGCCAGCAGCATGCCGGGAGCCAGCACAGATACGCAGTATTTT
15 . TRBJ1-2 TRBD1 TRBV4-1 CASSQEGTGLYGYTF TGCGCCAGCAGCCAAGAAGGGACAGGCCTCTATGGCTACACCTTC
13 . TRBJ1-5 . TRBV10-2 CASSVSANQPQHF TGCGCCAGCAGTGTCTCGGCAAATCAGCCCCAGCATTTT
13 . TRBJ1-2 . TRBV7-2 CASSLVQGYGYTF TGTGCCAGCAGCTTGGTACAGGGCTATGGCTACACCTTC
14 . TRBJ1-5 . TRBV6-6 CATSDGHSNQPQHF TGTGCCACGTCAGACGGTCATAGCAATCAGCCCCAGCATTTT
13 . TRBJ1-1 . TRBV6-5 CASRWGRHTEAFF TGTGCCAGCAGATGGGGACGGCACACTGAAGCTTTCTTT
16 . TRBJ2-6 TRBD2 TRBV15 CATSREVSGSINVLTF TGTGCCACCAGCAGAGAGGTTAGCGGGTCTATCAACGTCCTGACTTTC
12 . TRBJ2-2 . TRBV6-1 CASSVETGELFF TGTGCCAGCAGTGTGGAGACCGGGGAGCTGTTTTTT
15 . TRBJ2-1 TRBD2 TRBV6-1 CASSVERGNYNEQFF TGTGCCAGCAGTGTCGAGCGGGGGAACTACAATGAGCAGTTCTTC
15 . TRBJ1-5 TRBD1 TRBV4-3 CASSQTGGTNQPQHF TGCGCCAGCAGCCAAACAGGGGGGACCAATCAGCCCCAGCATTTT
13 . TRBJ2-7 TRBD1 TRBV6-1 CASMGQLGYEQYF TGTGCCAGCATGGGACAGCTGGGCTACGAGCAGTACTTC
14 . TRBJ2-5 . TRBV19 CASSTRPLTETQYF TGTGCCAGTAGTACACGGCCCCTCACCGAGACCCAGTACTTC
17 . TRBJ2-4 . TRBV15 CATSRDRGRGSQNIQYF TGTGCCACCAGCAGAGATCGTGGGAGGGGGTCGCAAAACATTCAGTACTTC
15 . TRBJ2-1 . TRBV6-5 CATKRGGASYNEQFF TGTGCCACGAAAAGAGGGGGGGCCTCCTACAATGAGCAGTTCTTC
11 . TRBJ1-5 . TRBV6-1 CASSESRPQHF TGTGCCAGCAGTGAAAGTCGGCCCCAGCATTTT
15 once TRBJ1-3 . TRBV2 CASRETGYSGNTIYF TGTGCCAGCAGAGAAACAGGATACTCTGGAAACACCATATATTTT
18 . TRBJ2-5 . TRBV27 CASSFLSGPRTDQETQYF TGTGCCAGCAGTTTTTTATCCGGACCTAGGACAGATCAAGAGACCCAGTACTTC
12 . TRBJ1-6 . TRBV30 CAWSFRDSPLHF TGTGCCTGGAGTTTCCGCGATTCACCCCTCCACTTT
17 . TRBJ2-5 . TRBV11-2 CASSLGVEGWGEETQYF TGTGCCAGCAGCTTAGGCGTAGAGGGATGGGGAGAGGAGACCCAGTACTTC
16 . TRBJ2-1 TRBD2 TRBV5-1 CASSWGLAGDYNEQFF TGCGCCAGCAGCTGGGGACTAGCGGGGGACTACAATGAGCAGTTCTTC
13 . TRBJ2-1 . TRBV7-2 CASSFGVSREQFF TGTGCCAGCAGCTTCGGTGTGTCTCGTGAGCAGTTCTTC
15 once TRBJ2-4 . TRBV19 CASSSTGGRGNIQYF TGTGCCAGTAGCTCCACCGGGGGCAGGGGTAACATTCAGTACTTC
13 . TRBJ1-5 TRBD1 TRBV2 CASRGTGDQPQHF TGTGCCAGCAGAGGGACAGGGGATCAGCCCCAGCATTTT
16 once TRBJ2-1 TRBD2 TRBV4-2 CASSQEPGTSGSFQFF TGTGCCAGCAGCCAGGAACCCGGGACTAGCGGGAGTTTCCAGTTCTTC
14 . TRBJ1-1 TRBD1 TRBV25-1 CASSLRDRGTEAFF TGTGCCAGCAGCCTCCGGGACAGGGGGACTGAAGCTTTCTTT